Each of the 21 T cell receptor beta chains below was sequenced from the same sample in a study of T cell responses to AZD1222 COVID-19 vaccine. Measured with immunoSEQ multiplex PCR; TCRdb has only the in-frame clones, and not every one. The sample records fewer than 150,000 clones, roughly 91% being singletons. The sample in question was peripheral blood, obtained on day 0 of AZD1222 vaccination. Receptors originate from an adult in good health.

The chain carries TRBV6-5 and TRBJ2-3; TRBD2 agrees at 10 bases. The CDR3 is 16 residues long. The germline V gene encodes CDR1 MNHEY and CDR2 SVGAGI. J lost 2 bases, V lost 4 bases, and 6 bases had no gene match. CDR3 sequence reads: CASSSLSGGYTDTQYF. The CDR3, as DNA: TGTGCCAGCAGTTCCCTTAGCGGGGGGTACACAGATACGCAGTATTTT.

V gene TRBV3-1 (or the pseudogene TRBV3-2) combines with J gene TRBJ1-1; no clear D gene. There are 14 residues in the CDR3. V lost 6 bases and J 4 bases, leaving 15 bases between the germline ends. In germline, CDR1 is LGHDT, CDR2 YNNKEL (reference sequence). The CDR3 here is CASSLGHTPTEAFF. CDR3 DNA: TGTGCCAGCAGTCTCGGCCATACCCCCACTGAAGCTTTCTTT.

This clone was seen more than once but under ten times. The J gene is TRBJ1-5, the V gene TRBV28; D might be TRBD1 (5 bases). The CDR3 contains 15 residues. Germline values: CDR1 MDHEN, CDR2 SYDVKM. Here the CDR3 reads CAASQGGARNQPQHF. The CDR3 DNA is TGTGCGGCATCCCAAGGAGGGGCTCGAAATCAGCCCCAGCATTTT.

The V gene is TRBV6-2 or TRBV6-3, the J gene TRBJ1-1, with 10 bases identical to TRBD1. This CDR3 region has 15 residues. V trimming: 5 bases; J trimming: 4 bases; junction bases outside the gene matches: 7. The germline V gene encodes CDR1 MNHEY and CDR2 SVGEGT. CDR3 nucleotide sequence: TGTGCCAGCAGTACAGACAGGGGGCGAGGCACTGAAGCTTTCTTT. Translating it yields CASSTDRGRGTEAFF.

The rearrangement joins TRBV7-9 to TRBJ2-5, with 9 bases lining up with TRBD2. V lost 2 bases and J lost 0; bases outside the gene matches: 4. This CDR3 is 16 amino acids long. The V gene's germline CDR1 is SEHNR and CDR2 FQNEAQ (reference sequence). CDR3 amino acids: CASSLPSGAYQETQYF. The CDR3 DNA follows: TGTGCCAGCAGCTTACCTAGCGGGGCCTACCAAGAGACCCAGTACTTC. Complete variable domain (other parts from reference TRBV7-9 and TRBJ2-5): DTGVSQNPRHKITKRGQNVTFRCDPISEHNRLYWYRQTLGQGPEFLTYFQNEAQLEKSRLLSDRFSAERPKGSFSTLEIQRTEQGDSAMYLCASSLPSGAYQETQYFGPGTRLLVL.

The chain is built from TRBV7-2 and TRBJ2-1; TRBD2 aligns across 7 bases. The germline gives CDR1 SGHTA, CDR2 FQGNSA. Trimming at V came to 4 bases and at J to 10 bases, leaving 4 bases not matched to a gene. The CDR3 extends over 12 amino acids. CDR3 DNA sequence: TGTGCCAGCAGCTCCTATAGCGGGGAGCAGTTCTTC. Its translation is CASSSYSGEQFF.

The chain couples TRBV5-4 to TRBJ2-5; the match to TRBD2 covers 10 bases. This CDR3 contains 16 residues. Trimming took 0 bases from V and 5 from J; bases not matched to a gene: 7. Germline CDR1 SGHNT, CDR2 YYREEE (reference sequence). The CDR3 spells CASSLEQRGGRETQYF. CDR3 DNA: TGTGCCAGCAGCTTGGAGCAGCGGGGGGGCCGGGAGACCCAGTACTTC.

This chain connects TRBV27 to TRBJ2-7, with 9 nucleotides matching TRBD2. CDR3 length: 15 amino acids. Looked up from germline, CDR1 is MNHEY and CDR2 is SMNVEV (reference sequence). Losses at the gene ends were 5 bases for V and 4 bases for J; bases not matched to a gene: 9. DNA of the CDR3: TGTGCCAGCAGTCCCGTTAGCGGGAGAGGATACGAGCAGTACTTC. Its protein is CASSPVSGRGYEQYF.

The rearrangement uses TRBV4-1 and TRBJ2-7; 8 nucleotides line up with TRBD1. This CDR3 region has 16 residues. J was trimmed by 1 base and V by 1 base; bases with no gene match: 6. Germline CDR1 reads MGHRA; CDR2 reads YSYEKL. CDR3 coding DNA: TGCGCCAGCAGCCAAGGGGGGACAGGCTCATCCTACGAGCAGTACTTC. This sequence encodes CASSQGGTGSSYEQYF.

CDR3 region: CASFTGQGNYGYTF. CDR3 nucleotides: TGTGCCAGTTTTACGGGACAGGGGAACTATGGCTACACCTTC. The rearrangement links TRBV19 to TRBJ1-2, with 10 positions matching TRBD1. Germline trimming cut 8 bases from V and 2 bases from J; bases unmatched to any gene: 5. The CDR3 has 14 residues. Germline lookup yields CDR1 LNHDA and CDR2 SQIVND (reference sequence).

This clone was detected once. This chain links TRBV6-2 or TRBV6-3 with TRBJ2-7; 7 bases are a match to TRBD2. V gave up 6 bases and J gave up 0 bases; unmatched junction bases: 14. Germline V gene data show CDR1 as MNHEY and CDR2 as SVGEGT. This CDR3 comprises 17 residues. The CDR3 is CASSRPLGLSDSYEQYF. The DNA of the CDR3 is TGTGCCAGCAGCCGCCCCCTGGGACTATCCGACTCCTACGAGCAGTACTTC.

V usage is TRBV19 and J usage is TRBJ1-4; TRBD1 might be the D (5 bases). Germline-derived CDR1 and CDR2 are LNHDA and SQIVND (reference sequence). This CDR3 contains 12 residues. V lost 10 bases and J lost 6, with 12 bases in between. CDR3 in DNA: TGTGCCACCAGGGACGGCTATGAAAAACTGTTTTTT. This translates into CATRDGYEKLFF.

The chain links TRBV5-3 to TRBJ1-4; no clear D. TRBV5-3 is noted as an ORF with a role that remains uncertain. The V gene lost 1 base and the J gene lost 4 bases, with 17 bases spanning the gap. The CDR3 sequence is 17 residues long. The CDR3 nucleotides read TGTGCCAGAAGCTTGTGGAGCGGGTCGGGGATTAATGAAAAACTGTTTTTT. It encodes CARSLWSGSGINEKLFF.

The rearrangement uses TRBV10-1 and TRBJ1-1, with D unclear. Germline V gives CDR1 WNHNN, CDR2 SYGVQD (reference sequence). The CDR3 contains 20 residues. V lost 2 bases and J lost 1, with 26 bases in between. The CDR3 here is CASSEPPVGRQPAANTEAFF. The DNA for the CDR3 is TGCGCCAGCAGTGAGCCACCCGTCGGGCGCCAACCGGCAGCGAACACTGAAGCTTTCTTT.

J is TRBJ2-1 and V is TRBV20-1; D is unclear. The V gene's germline CDR1 is DFQATT and CDR2 SNEGSKA (reference sequence). The CDR3 runs to 11 residues. V was cut by 7 bases and J by 1 base, with 5 bases left in between. CDR3 region: CSVVSYNEQFF. CDR3 nucleotides: TGCAGTGTCGTATCCTACAATGAGCAGTTCTTC.

This chain links TRBV12-5 with TRBJ1-4; 7 bases fit TRBD1. Trimming at V came to 6 bases and at J to 7 bases, leaving 11 bases not matched to a gene. CDR1 is LGHNT and CDR2 is FRNRAP in the germline V gene. The length of the CDR3 is 15 residues. The CDR3 DNA is TGTGCTAGTGGACAGTTCCAGGGGGGAGGTGAAAAACTGTTTTTT. It encodes CASGQFQGGGEKLFF.

This rearrangement joins TRBV28 to TRBJ2-7, with TRBD1 matching over 9 bases. Germline V lookup: CDR1 MDHEN, CDR2 SYDVKM. This CDR3 has 15 residues. The V gene end was trimmed by 6 bases and the J gene end by 4 bases; junction bases not matched to a gene: 10. CDR3 region: CASRDTGGVGYEQYF. As DNA, the CDR3 is TGTGCCAGCAGGGACACAGGGGGCGTAGGGTACGAGCAGTACTTC.

The CDR3 loop is CASSARGRKETQYF. CDR3 bases: TGTGCCAGCAGCGCGAGAGGACGAAAAGAGACCCAGTACTTC. The chain employs TRBV9 and TRBJ2-5; D unresolved. The V gene's germline CDR1 is SGDLS and CDR2 YYNGEE. Between the trimmed V and J ends, which lost 3 bases and 3 bases, there was a span of 12 bases. This CDR3 has 14 residues. The variable domain in full, with the rest retrieved from reference TRBV9 and TRBJ2-5, is DSGVTQTPKHLITATGQRVTLRCSPRSGDLSVYWYQQSLDQGLQFLIQYYNGEERAKGNILERFSAQQFPDLHSELNLSSLELGDSALYFCASSARGRKETQYFGPGTRLLVL.

This clone appeared a single time. This chain uses TRBV11-2 with TRBJ1-4; D possibly corresponds to TRBD1 (5 bases). The CDR3 is made up of 15 amino acids. Trimming took off 0 bases at V and 7 bases at J, with 12 bases between the two ends. The V gene's germline CDR1 is SGHAT and CDR2 FQNNGV. As DNA, the CDR3 is TGTGCCAGCAGCTTAGACCTCGGGGGGAGTGAAAAACTGTTTTTT. This sequence encodes CASSLDLGGSEKLFF.

The V gene is TRBV10-3, the J gene TRBJ2-7, with TRBD1 matching 7 bases. Germline assignment: CDR1 ENHRY and CDR2 SYGVKD. CDR3 size: 13 residues. V gave up 10 bases and J gave up 4 bases; unmatched junction bases: 10. The CDR3 is CATSATGAYEQYF. The CDR3 DNA follows: TGTGCCACCTCGGCCACAGGGGCGTACGAGCAGTACTTC.

V is TRBV18 and J is TRBJ1-1; D is ambiguous. Per the germline V gene, CDR1 is KGHSH and CDR2 is LQKENI. The V gene lost 3 bases and the J gene lost 1 base, with 6 bases spanning the gap. CDR3 length: 13 amino acids. The CDR3 here is CASSPDGNTEAFF. The CDR3 region has the DNA TGTGCCAGCTCACCGGACGGGAACACTGAAGCTTTCTTT.